The rows below give T cell receptor beta chains drawn from one sample of a study of human T cells and chemical hapten exposure. TCRdb recomputed calls from the RACE reads with MiXCR, one row per CDR3 protein. The sample lists 300,000 to 350,000 distinct CDR3 sequences; about 7% were seen once. Sample: whole blood, taken in connection with sensitization to the hapten diphenylcyclopropenone (DPC). These TCRs come from a young woman with alopecia areata. Some clones in this sample may be carry-over from other donors' samples. The CDR3 runs from the conserved cysteine through the conserved F or W. The listing skips clone size in some rows; elsewhere it reads once, few, many or a size class.

v_gene | abundance | CDR3aa
TRBV3-1 | many | CASSPRLPSSYNEQFF
TRBV6-2/TRBV6-3 | - | CASNLQGASNQPQHF
TRBV12-3/TRBV12-4 | many | CASSPAGGGYTF
TRBV3-1 | - | CASGRDRLSGNTIYF
TRBV12-3/TRBV12-4 | few | CASSRTGASQPQHF
TRBV6-1 | once | CTSSEWQGITEAFF
TRBV25-1 | few | CASSEFPAGGAKDGYTF
TRBV15 | - | CATSRGRDYQPQHF
TRBV7-9 | many | CASSLVASGTDTQYF
TRBV24-1 | - | CATGQGNSPLHF
TRBV5-1 | - | CASSFQGESPLHF
TRBV4-2 | few | CASSRGGGGDNEQLF
TRBV12-5 | many | CASGLKSGAGEQFF
TRBV18 | - | CASSPRWDQPQHF
TRBV7-9 | many | CASSLTDTDTQYF
TRBV27 | few | CASSLRTGPLFF
TRBV12-3/TRBV12-4 | few | CASNRSPGGGLETQYF
TRBV4-3 | few | CASSPKGLPFFYNEQFF
TRBV7-9 | few | CASSPGQGFYYEQYF
TRBV6-6 | - | CASSTQGATEAFF
TRBV20-1 | few | CSAPGRNNSPLHF
TRBV11-2 | - | CASSLAGARVYGYTF
TRBV10-2 | few | CASSEVSRLGEGTEAFF
TRBV5-1 | medium-sized | CASSWSGTDTQYF
TRBV7-2 | - | CASSLSGTSRQETQYF
TRBV2 | - | CASSQGRETQYF
TRBV12-3/TRBV12-4 | few | CASRGDGWRTDTQYF
TRBV10-2 | - | CASSESKGTGIYGYTF
TRBV20-1 | few | CSARDGSMPYEQYF
TRBV28 | many | CASSPERGGGANVLTF
TRBV6-2/TRBV6-3 | many | CASSSISGAETQYF
TRBV28 | - | CASRTSGGAGPDTQYF
TRBV5-1 | few | CASSLGSGHTDTQYF
TRBV28 | many | CASTANEAETQYF
TRBV4-2 | - | CASSQGTLQYGYTF
TRBV12-3/TRBV12-4 | few | CASRPPTGQGYGYTF
TRBV7-8 | - | CASSAESGLAGGPADTQYF
TRBV6-1 | few | CASSEQGTIQPQHF
TRBV6-2/TRBV6-3 | - | CASSYSRGMGEQYF
TRBV25-1 | many | CASSELNGHNSPLHF
TRBV7-2 | - | CASSLGGGIEEKLFF
TRBV20-1 | - | CSALQGISQPQHF
TRBV7-2 | - | CASSLSPGVTEAFF
TRBV20-1 | - | CSSTPVGQTNRGTLPF
TRBV4-1 | once | CASRHRGTTEAFF
TRBV18 | - | CASSPSQANEKLFF
TRBV21-1 | - | CASSKTPTPDQPQHF
TRBV7-2 | many | CASSQPGLAGGSYNEQFF
TRBV3-1 | few | CASSQRSLTEAFF
TRBV12-3/TRBV12-4 | many | CASSLEQIVGEKLFF
TRBV2 | many | CASRIVKDGNYGYTF